This T cell receptor beta chain was captured by sequencing in a study of cytomegalovirus exposure and HLA in healthy donors. With 8 bases clipped from V and 4 bases from J, the junction kept 11 bases outside the gene matches. In germline, CDR1 is SNHLY, CDR2 FYNNEI. The CDR3 totals 16 residues. The PCR ran on 60 Vbeta and 13 Jbeta primers. Assay: immunoSEQ multiplex PCR; the TCRdb copy retains only in-frame clones and omits some. The repertoire consists of 90,000 to 100,000 clones, with 82% occurring once and the leading ten covering 3.8%. The rearrangement uses TRBV2 and TRBJ1-3; 10 bases agree with TRBD1. The clonotype comes from a man aged 45-65 years in good health and CMV-seronegative. The sample comprised PBMCs. The CDR3 nucleotides are TGTGCCAGCGGCGACAGGGGGCGATCCGGGGGAAACACCATATATTTT. Translation: CASGDRGRSGGNTIYF.